This entry is about one T cell receptor beta chain. These data are taken from a study of T-cell reconstitution after alpha-beta-depleted transplantation in children. The V end lost 5 bases, the J end lost 6 bases, and 12 bases lay between the germline ends. There are 13 residues in the CDR3. Preparation of the TCRbeta library was carried out with unique molecular identifiers. TCRdb itself ran the PCR reads through MiXCR, one entry per CDR3 protein. The repertoire holds roughly 500,000 distinct CDR3 sequences, with around 12% as singletons. Here the sequenced sample was PBMCs from the stem cell graft donor, taken from the stem cell graft. The chain combines TRBV12-3 or TRBV12-4 with TRBJ2-3, with D hard to call. This receptor was identified in a human donor who donated a stem cell graft to a child with combined immunodeficiency. The DNA for the CDR3 is TGTGCCAGCAGTGAGCTAGGGAAGGATACGCAGTATTTT. Its translation is CASSELGKDTQYF.